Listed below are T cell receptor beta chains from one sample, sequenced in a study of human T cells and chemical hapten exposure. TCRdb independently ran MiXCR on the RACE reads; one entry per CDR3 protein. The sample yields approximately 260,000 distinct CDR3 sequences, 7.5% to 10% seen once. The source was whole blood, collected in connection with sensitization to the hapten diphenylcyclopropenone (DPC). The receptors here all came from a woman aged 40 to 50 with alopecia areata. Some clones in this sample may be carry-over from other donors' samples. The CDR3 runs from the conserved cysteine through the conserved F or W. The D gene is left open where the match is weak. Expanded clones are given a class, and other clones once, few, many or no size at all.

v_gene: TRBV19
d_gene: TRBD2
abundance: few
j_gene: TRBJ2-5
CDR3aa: CASSIGPGLAGGGETQYF
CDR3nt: TGTGCCAGTAGTATAGGCCCGGGACTAGCGGGAGGAGGAGAGACCCAGTACTTC

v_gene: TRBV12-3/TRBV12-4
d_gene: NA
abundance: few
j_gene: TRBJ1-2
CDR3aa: CASTTFNYGYTF
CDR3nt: TGTGCCAGCACCACATTCAACTATGGCTACACCTTC

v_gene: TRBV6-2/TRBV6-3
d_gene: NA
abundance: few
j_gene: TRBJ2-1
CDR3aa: CASSNPWNSANELNF
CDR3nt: TGTGCCAGCAGTAACCCCTGGAACTCGGCCAATGAACTAAACTTC

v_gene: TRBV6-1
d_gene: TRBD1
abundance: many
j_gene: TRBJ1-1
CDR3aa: CASSEALGQNEAFF
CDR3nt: TGTGCCAGCAGTGAAGCGTTGGGACAGAATGAAGCTTTCTTT

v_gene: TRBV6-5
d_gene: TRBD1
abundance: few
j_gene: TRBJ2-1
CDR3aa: CASRPLGTGRHNEQFF
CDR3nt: TGTGCCAGCAGACCGTTGGGGACAGGGAGACACAATGAGCAGTTCTTC

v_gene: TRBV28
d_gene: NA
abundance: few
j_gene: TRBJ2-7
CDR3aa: CASGNRVSEQYF
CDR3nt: TGTGCCAGCGGTAACAGGGTGTCCGAGCAGTACTTC

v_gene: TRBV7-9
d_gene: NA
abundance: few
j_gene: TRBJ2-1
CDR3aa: CASSLRRDEQFF
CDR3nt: TGTGCCAGCAGCTTAAGGAGGGATGAGCAGTTCTTC

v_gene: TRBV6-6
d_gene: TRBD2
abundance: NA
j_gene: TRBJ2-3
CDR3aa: CASSGTSGRSAVGTDTQYF
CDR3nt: TGTGCCAGCAGTGGGACTAGCGGGAGAAGCGCGGTTGGCACAGATACGCAGTATTTT

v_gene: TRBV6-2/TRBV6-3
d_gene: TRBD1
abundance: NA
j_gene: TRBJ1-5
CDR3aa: CASSPGTVRNQPQHF
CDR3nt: TGTGCCAGCAGTCCCGGGACAGTCCGAAATCAGCCCCAGCATTTT

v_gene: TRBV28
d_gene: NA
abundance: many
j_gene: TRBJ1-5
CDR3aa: CASSLGRSFQPQHF
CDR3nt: TGTGCCAGCAGTTTAGGGCGGTCTTTTCAGCCCCAGCATTTT

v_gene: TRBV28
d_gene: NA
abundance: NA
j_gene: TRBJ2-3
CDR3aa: CASSRRGPSTDTQYF
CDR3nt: TGTGCCAGCAGTAGGAGGGGCCCTAGCACAGATACGCAGTATTTT

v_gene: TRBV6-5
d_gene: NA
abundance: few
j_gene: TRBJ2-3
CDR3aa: CASSQRGPATDTQYF
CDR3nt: TGTGCCAGCAGCCAACGAGGGCCCGCCACAGATACGCAGTATTTT

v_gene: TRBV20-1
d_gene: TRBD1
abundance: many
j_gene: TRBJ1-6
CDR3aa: CSARDAGQGGVNSPLHF
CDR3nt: TGCAGTGCTAGAGATGCGGGACAGGGCGGTGTCAATTCACCCCTCCACTTT

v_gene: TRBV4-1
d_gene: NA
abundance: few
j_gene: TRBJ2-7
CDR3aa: CASSQDRGRLEQYF
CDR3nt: TGCGCCAGCAGCCAAGATCGGGGCAGACTCGAGCAGTACTTC

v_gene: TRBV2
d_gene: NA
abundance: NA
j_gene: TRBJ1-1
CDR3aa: CASSETPPSNTEAFF
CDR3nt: TGTGCCAGCAGTGAGACCCCCCCCTCGAACACTGAAGCTTTCTTT

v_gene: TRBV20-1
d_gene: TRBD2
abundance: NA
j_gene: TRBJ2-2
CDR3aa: CSAPIPGLAGGGNTGELFF
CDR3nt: TGCAGTGCCCCGATTCCGGGACTAGCGGGAGGGGGTAACACCGGGGAGCTGTTTTTT

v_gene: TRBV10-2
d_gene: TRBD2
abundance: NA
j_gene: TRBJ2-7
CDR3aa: CASKEGLAASYEQYF
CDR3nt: TGCGCCAGTAAGGAGGGGCTAGCGGCCTCCTACGAGCAGTACTTC

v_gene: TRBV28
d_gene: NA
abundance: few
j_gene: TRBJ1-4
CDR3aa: CAGGRTNEKLFF
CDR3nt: TGTGCCGGAGGGAGGACTAATGAAAAACTGTTTTTT

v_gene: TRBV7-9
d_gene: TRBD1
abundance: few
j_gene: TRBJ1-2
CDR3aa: CASRQTQGRHYGYTF
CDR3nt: TGTGCCAGCAGACAGACACAGGGGCGCCACTATGGCTACACCTTC

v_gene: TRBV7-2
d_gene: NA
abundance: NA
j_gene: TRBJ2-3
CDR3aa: CASSLVLAADTQYF
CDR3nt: TGTGCCAGCAGCTTAGTGCTAGCCGCAGATACGCAGTATTTT

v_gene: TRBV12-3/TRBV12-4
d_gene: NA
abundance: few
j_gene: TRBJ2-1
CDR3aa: CASSLDGGYEQFF
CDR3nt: TGTGCCAGCAGTTTAGACGGCGGGTATGAGCAGTTCTTC

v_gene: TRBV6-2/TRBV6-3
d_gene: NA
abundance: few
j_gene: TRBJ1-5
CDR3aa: CASSYSMTGNQPQHF
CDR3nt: TGTGCCAGCAGTTACTCCATGACCGGAAATCAGCCCCAGCATTTT

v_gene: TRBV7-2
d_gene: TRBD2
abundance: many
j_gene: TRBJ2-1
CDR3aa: CASSPTSGSRNEQFF
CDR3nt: TGTGCCAGCAGTCCTACTAGCGGGAGTAGGAATGAGCAGTTCTTC

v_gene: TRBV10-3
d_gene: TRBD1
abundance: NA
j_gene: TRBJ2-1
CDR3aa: CAIRSSGQAYNEQFF
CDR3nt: TGTGCCATCAGGAGCTCGGGACAGGCCTACAATGAGCAGTTCTTC

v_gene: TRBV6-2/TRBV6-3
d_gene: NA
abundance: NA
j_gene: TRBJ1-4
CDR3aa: CANDRREEKLFF
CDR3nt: TGTGCCAACGACAGGCGGGAGGAAAAACTGTTTTTT

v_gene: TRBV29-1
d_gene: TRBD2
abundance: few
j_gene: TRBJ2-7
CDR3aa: CSVEFVASGSYEQYF
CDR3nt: TGCAGCGTTGAATTCGTCGCTAGCGGCTCCTACGAGCAGTACTTC

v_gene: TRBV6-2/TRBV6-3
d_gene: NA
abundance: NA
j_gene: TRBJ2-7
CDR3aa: CASSYGGGISEQYF
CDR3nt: TGTGCCAGCAGTTACGGTGGCGGGATCTCCGAGCAGTACTTC

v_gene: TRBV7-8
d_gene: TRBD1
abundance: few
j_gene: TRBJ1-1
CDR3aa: CASSLAGGTGYTEAFF
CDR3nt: TGTGCCAGCAGCTTAGCGGGCGGGACAGGGTACACTGAAGCTTTCTTT

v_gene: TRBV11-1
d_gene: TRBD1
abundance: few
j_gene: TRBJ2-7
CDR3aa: CASSLGAQGAYEQYF
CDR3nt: TGTGCCAGCAGCCTAGGGGCACAGGGGGCCTACGAGCAGTACTTC

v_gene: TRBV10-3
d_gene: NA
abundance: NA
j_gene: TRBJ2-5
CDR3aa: CAISEGGETQYF
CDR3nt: TGTGCCATCAGTGAAGGGGGGGAGACCCAGTACTTC

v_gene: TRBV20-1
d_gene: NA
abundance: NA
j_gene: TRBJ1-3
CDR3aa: CSALKVGAGNTIYF
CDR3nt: TGCAGTGCCCTAAAGGTCGGGGCTGGAAACACCATATATTTT

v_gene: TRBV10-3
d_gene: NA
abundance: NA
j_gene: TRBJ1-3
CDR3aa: CAIQAGSGNTIYF
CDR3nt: TGTGCCATCCAGGCAGGGTCTGGAAACACCATATATTTT

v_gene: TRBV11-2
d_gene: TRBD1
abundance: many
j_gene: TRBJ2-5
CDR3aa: CASSRGTGDKETQYF
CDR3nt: TGTGCCAGCAGTAGAGGGACAGGGGATAAAGAGACCCAGTACTTC

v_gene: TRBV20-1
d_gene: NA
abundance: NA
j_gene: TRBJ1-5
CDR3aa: CSAREAAGLRPQHF
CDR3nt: TGCAGTGCTAGAGAGGCCGCAGGTTTAAGGCCCCAGCATTTT

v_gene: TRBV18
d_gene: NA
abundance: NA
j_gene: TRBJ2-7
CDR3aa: CASSPRRQPSYEQYF
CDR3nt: TGTGCCAGCTCACCGCGACGGCAACCCTCCTACGAGCAGTACTTC

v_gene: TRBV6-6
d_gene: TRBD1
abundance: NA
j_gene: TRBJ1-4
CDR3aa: CASSRGQGLIFEKLFF
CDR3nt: TGTGCCAGCAGCCGGGGACAGGGACTTATTTTTGAAAAACTGTTTTTT